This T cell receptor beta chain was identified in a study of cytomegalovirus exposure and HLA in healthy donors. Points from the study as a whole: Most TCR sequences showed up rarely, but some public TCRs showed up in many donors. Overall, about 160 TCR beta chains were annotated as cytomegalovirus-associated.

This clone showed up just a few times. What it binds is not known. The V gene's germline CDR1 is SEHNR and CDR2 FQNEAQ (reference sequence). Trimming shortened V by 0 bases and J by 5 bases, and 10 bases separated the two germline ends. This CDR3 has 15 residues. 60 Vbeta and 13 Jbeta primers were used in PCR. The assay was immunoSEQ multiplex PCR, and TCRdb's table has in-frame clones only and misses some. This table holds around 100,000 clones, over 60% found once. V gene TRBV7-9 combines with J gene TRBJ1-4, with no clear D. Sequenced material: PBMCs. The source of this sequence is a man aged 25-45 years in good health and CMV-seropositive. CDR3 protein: CASSLAGGLNEKLFF. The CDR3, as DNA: TGTGCCAGCAGCTTAGCTGGCGGGCTAAATGAAAAACTGTTTTTT.